This TCR beta chain was recorded in a study of blood T cell repertoires in COVID-19. Study-wide background: Italy, Spain and the United States were the sources of the convalescent and acute COVID-19 samples.

With V trimmed by 9 bases and J by 2 bases, 23 bases remained unmatched. The CDR3 spans 20 residues. Germline V gives CDR1 KGHDR, CDR2 SFDVKD. Original analysis: Amplified reference gene primers provided the basis for estimating nucleated cell counts. Here immunoSEQ multiplex PCR was the method, and the copy in TCRdb shows in-frame clones only, minus some. V and J calls and clone size are given by that table; D and trimming were obtained from the DNA. The sample records 300,000 to 400,000 clones, 83% being singletons. This clonotype was sampled from a man aged 25 to 45 with active or convalescent COVID-19. The J gene is TRBJ1-3, the V gene TRBV24-1; 8 bases line up with TRBD1. Specimen: peripheral blood. CDR3 sequence reads: CATPGQVATLAGEPGNTIYF. For the CDR3, the DNA is TGTGCCACCCCGGGACAGGTAGCAACTTTAGCAGGGGAACCTGGAAACACCATATATTTT.